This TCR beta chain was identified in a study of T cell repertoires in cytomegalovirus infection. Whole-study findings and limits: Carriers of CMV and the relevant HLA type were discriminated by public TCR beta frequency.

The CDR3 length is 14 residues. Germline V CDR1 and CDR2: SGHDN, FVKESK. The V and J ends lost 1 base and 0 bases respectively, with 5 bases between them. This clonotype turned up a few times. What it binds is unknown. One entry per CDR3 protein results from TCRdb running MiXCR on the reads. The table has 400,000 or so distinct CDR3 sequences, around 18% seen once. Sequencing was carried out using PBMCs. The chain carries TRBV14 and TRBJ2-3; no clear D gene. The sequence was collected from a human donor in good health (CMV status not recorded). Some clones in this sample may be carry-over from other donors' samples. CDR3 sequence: CASSQGSSTDTQYF. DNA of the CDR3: TGTGCCAGCAGCCAAGGGAGTAGCACAGATACGCAGTATTTT.